Shown below are 15 T cell receptor beta chains from a single sample sequenced in a study of blood T cells in healthy people across ages. It was with a sample-barcoded 5' primer and a J-beta primer mix that a second PCR of roughly 7 to 12 cycles was run. TCRdb redid the calling of the 5' RACE reads with MiXCR, one entry per CDR3 protein. The sample consists of 1 million to 1.2 million distinct CDR3 sequences, 35% to 40% of them appearing once. What was sequenced was blood. These receptors were taken from a young man in good health.

The chain recombines TRBV10-3 with TRBJ2-5; 7 positions agree with TRBD1. Per germline, CDR1 ENHRY and CDR2 SYGVKD. V shed 10 bases and J 11 bases; nucleotides not matched to a gene: 16. The CDR3 consists of 13 residues. CDR3 loop: CATAPGQNNEQYF. CDR3 DNA sequence: TGTGCCACCGCACCGGGACAGAACAATGAGCAGTACTTC.

The rearrangement uses TRBV9 and TRBJ2-5, with 8 bases lining up with TRBD1. V was pared by 0 bases and J by 5 bases, with 6 bases of the junction left unmatched. From germline, CDR1 is SGDLS and CDR2 YYNGEE. The CDR3 is 15 amino acids. CDR3 in amino acids: CASSVGGQGSETQYF. Here the CDR3 DNA reads TGTGCCAGCAGCGTAGGCGGACAGGGCTCGGAGACCCAGTACTTC.

CDR3 loop: CASSSPGSGDNNEQFF. In DNA form, the CDR3 reads TGTGCCAGCAGTTCCCCAGGTAGCGGGGACAACAATGAGCAGTTCTTC. The chain joins TRBV28 to TRBJ2-1; 8 bases align to TRBD2. The CDR3 is 16 residues long. The junction had 10 bases not matched to a gene; V was cut back by 4 bases and J by 5 bases. Germline V gives CDR1 MDHEN, CDR2 SYDVKM.

A note on this clonotype: A read error is possible here, since a much larger clone lies one base away. V and J are TRBV29-1 and TRBJ1-2, with 9 bases aligning to TRBD1. The germline V gene encodes CDR1 SQVTM and CDR2 ANQGSEA. CDR3 size: 15 residues. The DNA of the CDR3 is TGCAGCGTTAAAGATTCAGGGACAGGGTTGTCCGGCTACACCTTC. This sequence encodes CSVKDSGTGLSGYTF.

This clonotype was observed a few times. V gene TRBV6-1 combines with J gene TRBJ2-3; D possibly matches TRBD1 or TRBD2 (7 bases each). V was cut by 5 bases and J by 3 bases, with 15 bases left in between. CDR1 is MNHNS and CDR2 is SASEGT in the germline V gene. The CDR3 sequence is 15 residues long. The DNA for the CDR3 is TGTGCCAGCAGTTCCAGGGGGGGGTTTACAGATACGCAGTATTTT. As protein: CASSSRGGFTDTQYF.

The genes are TRBV5-1 and TRBJ1-1, with D perhaps matching TRBD1 (5 bases). V lost 0 bases, J lost 11 bases, and 11 bases lay in between. This CDR3 spans 12 amino acids. Germline V CDR1 and CDR2: SGHRS, YFSETQ. The CDR3 coding sequence is TGCGCCAGCAGCTTGGTAGGGGAGGTGGCTTTCTTT. This sequence encodes CASSLVGEVAFF.

V and J are TRBV20-1 and TRBJ2-5, with 9 bases that match TRBD2. Germline CDR1 reads DFQATT; CDR2 reads SNEGSKA (reference sequence). The CDR3 has 18 residues. Trimming cost V 0 bases and J 4 bases; bases outside gene matches: 15. Written as DNA, the CDR3 is TGCAGTGCTAGAGATCTCGGCGGGGGGGCTCTTGGAAGAGAGACCCAGTACTTC. Protein sequence: CSARDLGGGALGRETQYF.

The chain recombines TRBV12-3 or TRBV12-4 with TRBJ1-5; D call uncertain. CDR3 length: 15 residues. Trimming left V 4 bases short and J 5 bases short, with 15 bases between. The CDR3 DNA follows: TGTGCCAGCAGTTCTCGTGGGATGGGCGATCAGCCCCAGCATTTT. Amino acid sequence: CASSSRGMGDQPQHF.

As regards this clonotype: Mismatch with germline at one junction end may stem from a read error. The rearrangement joins TRBV7-9 to TRBJ1-2; D is unresolved. The CDR3 is made up of 11 amino acids. From germline, CDR1 is SEHNR and CDR2 FQNEAQ (reference sequence). The CDR3 protein is CASRSDYGCTF. The CDR3 DNA reads TGTGCCAGCAGATCGGACTATGGCTGCACCTTC. Looking up the rest from reference TRBV7-9 and TRBJ1-2 gives the full variable domain: DTGVSQNPRHKITKRGQNVTFRCDPISEHNRLYWYRQTLGQGPEFLTYFQNEAQLEKSRLLSDRFSAERPKGSFSTLEIQRTEQGDSAMYLCASRSDYGCTFGSGTRLTVV.

V is TRBV6-6 and J is TRBJ2-1, with D tentatively TRBD2 (8 bases). Germline CDR1 and CDR2: MNHNY and SVGAGI (reference sequence). V shed 6 bases and J shed 6 bases, with 21 bases lying between them. The CDR3 runs 16 residues. The CDR3: CASSLRGGQLPNEQFF. In DNA, the CDR3 is TGTGCCAGCAGCCTACGGGGGGGACAGTTACCCAATGAGCAGTTCTTC.

The chain uses TRBV29-1 and TRBJ2-7, with 7 nucleotides matching TRBD1. This CDR3 is 13 amino acids long. Unmatched junction bases numbered 8, after V lost 5 bases and J lost 4 bases. CDR1 SQVTM and CDR2 ANQGSEA come from the germline V gene. The chain's CDR3 is CSVRSDRAYEQYF. The CDR3, as DNA: TGCAGCGTTAGATCTGACAGGGCGTACGAGCAGTACTTC.

CDR3 amino acids: CASRRGLGHNEQFF. As DNA, the CDR3 is TGTGCCAGCAGGCGGGGACTAGGCCACAATGAGCAGTTCTTC. The V and J genes are TRBV12-3 or TRBV12-4 and TRBJ2-1, with 8 positions matching TRBD2. Germline trimming cut 6 bases from V and 5 bases from J; bases unmatched to any gene: 6. The CDR3 extends over 14 amino acids.

The J gene is TRBJ2-7, the V gene TRBV13, with 8 positions matching TRBD1. The J call may not be correct, given that the DNA end is closer to TRBJ2-4. Germline V CDR1 and CDR2: PRHDT, FYEKMQ (reference sequence). CDR3 length: 17 residues. The CDR3 reads CASSLAEERQGPNIQYF. CDR3 sequence (DNA): TGTGCCAGCAGCTTAGCAGAGGAGAGACAGGGGCCAAACATTCAGTACTTC.

The chain combines TRBV9 with TRBJ1-1, with D unclear. There are 14 residues in the CDR3. Trimming stripped 5 bases from V and 2 bases from J, with 13 bases between. From germline, CDR1 is SGDLS and CDR2 YYNGEE. This CDR3 reads CASSQGQINTEAFF. CDR3 DNA sequence: TGTGCCAGCAGTCAAGGGCAGATAAACACTGAAGCTTTCTTT.

This chain connects TRBV6-1 to TRBJ2-1; D is possibly TRBD1 (6 bases). The germline V gene encodes CDR1 MNHNS and CDR2 SASEGT. V lost 9 bases to trimming and J lost 7 bases, with 19 bases between them. This CDR3 region has 14 residues. CDR3 region: CASTPDHQGNEQFF. The CDR3 DNA reads TGTGCCAGTACCCCGGACCACCAGGGGAATGAGCAGTTCTTC.